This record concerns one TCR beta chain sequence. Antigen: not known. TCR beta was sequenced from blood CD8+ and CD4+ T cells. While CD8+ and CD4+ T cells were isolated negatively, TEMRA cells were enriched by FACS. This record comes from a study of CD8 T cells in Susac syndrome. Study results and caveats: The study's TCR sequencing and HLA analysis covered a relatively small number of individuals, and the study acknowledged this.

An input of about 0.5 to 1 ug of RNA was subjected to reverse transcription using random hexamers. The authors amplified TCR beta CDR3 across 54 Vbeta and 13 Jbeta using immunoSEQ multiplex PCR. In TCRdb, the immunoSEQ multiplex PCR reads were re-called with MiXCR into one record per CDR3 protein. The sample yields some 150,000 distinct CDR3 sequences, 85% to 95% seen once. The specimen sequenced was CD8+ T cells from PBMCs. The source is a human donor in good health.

The CDR3 spells CASGGDRGPDTQYF. CDR3 DNA: TGTGCCAGCGGTGGGGACAGGGGGCCAGATACGCAGTATTTT. The chain combines TRBV9 with TRBJ2-3; TRBD1 aligns across 12 bases. Germline V gene data show CDR1 as SGDLS and CDR2 as YYNGEE. The CDR3 totals 14 residues. Trimming removed 7 bases from V and 4 bases from J; junction bases left unmatched: 4.